Each of the 14 T cell receptor beta chains below was sequenced from the same sample in a study of blood T cell repertoires in COVID-19. The method was immunoSEQ multiplex PCR; TCRdb's version includes in-frame clones alone and lacks a portion of them. This table has more than 300,000 clones, roughly 90% appearing once. Sequenced sample: PBMCs or T cells enriched from blood (not recorded which). Receptors were obtained from a woman in her twenties or thirties who had been exposed to COVID-19.

This rearrangement joins TRBV2 to TRBJ2-2, with D tentatively TRBD2 (6 bases). V was shortened by 2 bases and J by 7 bases, with 11 bases between the two germline ends. Germline assignment: CDR1 SNHLY and CDR2 FYNNEI. This CDR3 region has 14 residues. CDR3 loop: CASSELQGGGELFF. As DNA, the CDR3 is TGTGCCAGCAGTGAATTGCAGGGAGGCGGGGAGCTGTTTTTT.

A single count supports this clone. This chain links TRBV7-2 with TRBJ1-1, with D perhaps TRBD1 (6 bases). CDR1 and CDR2 from the germline V gene are SGHTA and FQGNSA. V was trimmed by 3 bases and J by 7 bases, leaving 12 bases between them. The CDR3 is 13 residues long. CDR3 in amino acids: CASSFPGQLEAFF. The CDR3 nucleotides are TGTGCCAGCAGCTTCCCAGGACAGCTTGAAGCTTTCTTT.

The gene calls are TRBV6-6 and TRBJ2-1, with 7 nucleotides matching TRBD1. The J segment lost 14 bases and the V segment lost 0 bases, leaving 1 base of the junction unmatched. CDR1 and CDR2 (germline): MNHNY, SVGAGI (reference sequence). There are 11 residues in the CDR3. CDR3 DNA: TGTGCCAGCAGTTACTCCGGGACAGAGTTCTTC. Protein sequence: CASSYSGTEFF.

The chain has TRBV9 and TRBJ1-3, with 8 positions matching TRBD1. After removal of 4 bases from V and 3 bases from J, the junction contained 9 bases not matched to a gene. The germline V gene encodes CDR1 SGDLS and CDR2 YYNGEE. The CDR3 extends over 16 amino acids. The CDR3 DNA is TGTGCCAGCAGCCCAGGGGGCTCAGCATTTGGAAACACCATATATTTT. As protein: CASSPGGSAFGNTIYF.

The chain couples TRBV18 to TRBJ1-1; 10 bases line up with TRBD1. Germline CDR1 KGHSH, CDR2 LQKENI. The CDR3 extends over 15 amino acids. J gave up 5 bases and V 3 bases, and 6 bases lay outside the gene matches. The CDR3 is CASSPQRTGGTEAFF. The CDR3 coding sequence is TGTGCCAGCTCACCTCAGAGGACAGGGGGGACTGAAGCTTTCTTT.

This clone was detected only once. This chain joins TRBV4-3 and TRBJ2-3; 12 nucleotides line up with TRBD2. Germline V lookup: CDR1 LGHNA, CDR2 YSLEER. The CDR3 covers 18 residues. V lost 0 bases, J lost 6 bases, and 10 bases stayed unmatched. The CDR3 sequence is CASSQDSASGGASDTQYF. The CDR3 nucleotides read TGCGCCAGCAGCCAAGATTCGGCTAGCGGGGGGGCCTCGGATACGCAGTATTTT.

This clone was detected only once. The V call is TRBV12-5, the J call TRBJ1-1; TRBD1 matches at 7 bases. The V gene end was trimmed by 0 bases and the J gene end by 5 bases; junction bases not matched to a gene: 12. There are 17 residues in the CDR3. The germline V gene has CDR1 LGHNT and CDR2 FRNRAP. The DNA for the CDR3 is TGTGCTAGTGGTTTGGTCTTGGGGGGACAGTACCCGACTGAAGCTTTCTTT. Its translation: CASGLVLGGQYPTEAFF. The variable domain in full, with the rest retrieved from reference TRBV12-5 and TRBJ1-1, is DARVTQTPRHKVTEMGQEVTMRCQPILGHNTVFWYRQTMMQGLELLAYFRNRAPLDDSGMPKDRFSAEMPDATLATLKIQPSEPRDSAVYFCASGLVLGGQYPTEAFFGQGTRLTVV.

This clone has only one observation. The CDR3 spells CASRLGSNTEAFF. For the CDR3, the DNA is TGCGCCAGCCGACTTGGTAGCAACACTGAAGCTTTCTTT. The chain couples TRBV5-1 to TRBJ1-1, with D uncertain. This CDR3 comprises 13 residues. V shed 7 bases and J shed 2 bases, with 12 bases lying between them. Germline V gene data show CDR1 as SGHRS and CDR2 as YFSETQ.

This chain links TRBV18 with TRBJ1-5, with no clear D. CDR3 length: 16 residues. The V and J ends lost 3 bases and 8 bases respectively, with 20 bases between them. The germline gives CDR1 KGHSH, CDR2 LQKENI. The CDR3, as DNA: TGTGCCAGCTCACCCCGTGACCCGAGGGTGAGTGAGCCCCAGCATTTT. Its translation: CASSPRDPRVSEPQHF.

The V and J genes are TRBV20-1 and TRBJ2-7, with 8 bases lining up with TRBD2. The germline V gene encodes CDR1 DFQATT and CDR2 SNEGSKA (reference sequence). The CDR3 contains 11 residues. V lost 3 bases to trimming and J lost 8 bases; unmatched junction nucleotides: 3. The CDR3 here is CSASGGVQQYF. The CDR3 DNA reads as TGCAGTGCTAGCGGGGGGGTGCAGCAGTACTTC.

This chain connects TRBV27 to TRBJ2-5, with 8 bases matching TRBD2. Germline loops: CDR1 MNHEY, CDR2 SMNVEV (reference sequence). The CDR3 is made up of 14 amino acids. V shed 2 bases and J 5 bases; nucleotides not matched to a gene: 4. The DNA of the CDR3 is TGTGCCAGCAGTTTAATCCGGGGGGGGGAGACCCAGTACTTC. Protein: CASSLIRGGETQYF.

The chain recombines TRBV4-3 with TRBJ1-6, with D uncertain. The CDR3 covers 13 residues. The germline V gene encodes CDR1 LGHNA and CDR2 YSLEER. The ends were cut back, 4 bases at V and 2 bases at J, with 3 bases in the middle. This CDR3 is CASSLTYNSPLHF. The DNA for the CDR3 is TGCGCCAGCAGCCTCACCTATAATTCACCCCTCCACTTT.

The chain couples TRBV30 to TRBJ2-5, with D possibly matching TRBD1 (5 bases). Germline CDR1 GTSNPN, CDR2 SVGIG (reference sequence). The CDR3 is 13 residues long. V was clipped by 2 bases and J by 2 bases, with 9 bases between them. CDR3 DNA: TGTGCCTGGAGTAAGACAGAGCAAGAGACCCAGTACTTC. The encoded protein is CAWSKTEQETQYF.

This clone has more than one count but fewer than ten. This sequence joins TRBV7-9 and TRBJ2-7, with D unresolved. The CDR3 runs to 14 residues. Germline CDR1 is SEHNR and CDR2 is FQNEAQ (reference sequence). V lost 5 bases to trimming and J lost 2 bases, with 13 bases between them. The CDR3 loop is CASSPLNHPYEQYF. The CDR3 region has the DNA TGTGCCAGCAGCCCACTAAATCACCCCTACGAGCAGTACTTC. Variable domain in full (rest from reference TRBV7-9 and TRBJ2-7): DTGVSQNPRHKITKRGQNVTFRCDPISEHNRLYWYRQTLGQGPEFLTYFQNEAQLEKSRLLSDRFSAERPKGSFSTLEIQRTEQGDSAMYLCASSPLNHPYEQYFGPGTRLTVT.